The 31 T cell receptor beta chains given below trace back to one sample, sequenced in a study of immune heterogeneity within non-small cell lung tumors. Multiplex PCR relied on 32 V and 13 J primers to amplify TCR beta CDR3. TCRdb called the multiplex PCR reads again in MiXCR, with one record for every CDR3 protein. This table has over 20,000 distinct CDR3 sequences, 25% to 35% appearing once. Genomic DNA extracted from bulk tumor tissue served as template. A total of 450 to 700 ng was used per sample. Every primary tumor yielded several biopsies, spaced far apart, that were taken during surgery. Patients with untreated, newly diagnosed non-small cell lung cancer underwent curative surgery. The sequenced sample was lung tumor tissue. The receptors were gathered from a man between 40 and 49 years old with non-small cell lung cancer.

This clonotype came up a few times. The CDR3: CASPAPDRLNTEAFF. The CDR3 DNA reads as TGTGCCAGTCCGGCCCCGGACAGATTGAACACTGAAGCTTTCTTT. This sequence joins TRBV19 and TRBJ1-1, with D perhaps TRBD1 (6 bases). The CDR3 contains 15 residues. From germline, CDR1 is LNHDA and CDR2 SQIVND (reference sequence). V lost 8 bases and J lost 0, with 16 bases in between.

This clonotype showed up many times. The rearrangement uses TRBV20-1 and TRBJ2-7; D gene unclear. CDR1 is DFQATT and CDR2 is SNEGSKA in the germline V gene (reference sequence). Trimming left V 3 bases short and J 3 bases short, with 9 bases between. This CDR3 has 12 amino acids. The CDR3 region is CSASKGNYEQYF. The CDR3, as DNA: TGCAGTGCTAGCAAGGGTAACTACGAGCAGTACTTC.

The chain links TRBV9 to TRBJ2-1, with TRBD2 matching over 8 bases. Looked up from germline, CDR1 is SGDLS and CDR2 is YYNGEE. The CDR3 contains 15 residues. The V gene end was trimmed by 4 bases and the J gene end by 5 bases; junction bases not matched to a gene: 8. The CDR3 DNA reads TGTGCCAGCAGCCCGAGACGGCGGGAGGACAATGAGCAGTTCTTC. Encoded protein: CASSPRRREDNEQFF.

The chain has TRBV14 and TRBJ2-1, with D maybe TRBD1 (6 bases). The CDR3 extends over 16 amino acids. Trimming left V 1 base short and J 7 bases short, with 17 bases between. CDR1 is SGHDN and CDR2 is FVKESK in the germline V gene. CDR3 protein: CASSQGRWTVRNEQFF. The CDR3 nucleotides are TGTGCCAGCAGCCAAGGGAGGTGGACAGTAAGAAATGAGCAGTTCTTC.

The CDR3 region has the DNA TGTGCCAGCAGCTTAGAGGCAGGGGAGGTCTACGAGCAGTACTTC. Protein product: CASSLEAGEVYEQYF. This chain connects TRBV7-9 to TRBJ2-7; tentatively, D is TRBD1 or TRBD2 (6 bases each). Germline V gene lookup returns CDR1 SEHNR and CDR2 FQNEAQ (reference sequence). V shed 1 base and J shed 3 bases, with 13 bases lying between them. This CDR3 is built from 15 residues. Supplemented by reference TRBV7-9 and TRBJ2-7, the full variable domain reads DTGVSQNPRHKITKRGQNVTFRCDPISEHNRLYWYRQTLGQGPEFLTYFQNEAQLEKSRLLSDRFSAERPKGSFSTLEIQRTEQGDSAMYLCASSLEAGEVYEQYFGPGTRLTVT.

This clonotype came up many times. CDR3 sequence: CASSYSGQGPNTIYF. The CDR3, as DNA: TGTGCCAGCAGTTACTCGGGGCAGGGCCCCAACACCATATATTTT. This chain joins TRBV6-6 and TRBJ1-3, with D perhaps matching TRBD1 (5 bases). V lost 0 bases and J 7 bases, leaving 13 bases between the germline ends. The CDR3 has 15 amino acids. CDR1 is MNHNY, CDR2 SVGAGI, per germline (reference sequence).

This clonotype is medium-sized in the sample. The V call is TRBV2, the J call TRBJ1-3; perhaps TRBD1 as D (5 bases). The V gene lost 5 bases and the J gene lost 0 bases, with 17 bases spanning the gap. The CDR3 contains 17 residues. CDR1 and CDR2 from the germline V gene are SNHLY and FYNNEI. The CDR3 spells CASSLEGFTSSGNTIYF. As DNA, the CDR3 is TGTGCCAGCAGTCTTGAGGGGTTTACGAGCTCTGGAAACACCATATATTTT.

This clonotype was detected a few times. The chain employs TRBV7-2 and TRBJ1-5, with no clear D. V shed 3 bases and J shed 2 bases, with 11 bases lying between them. The CDR3 consists of 15 residues. Germline CDR1 is SGHTA and CDR2 is FQGNSA. The CDR3 loop reads CASSLMMSGNQPQHF. The CDR3 nucleotides are TGTGCCAGCAGCTTGATGATGTCGGGCAATCAGCCCCAGCATTTT. Based on the CDR3 plus reference TRBV7-2 and TRBJ1-5, the full variable domain is GAGVSQSPSNKVTEKGKDVELRCDPISGHTALYWYRQSLGQGLEFLIYFQGNSAPDKSGLPSDRFSAERTGGSVSTLTIQRTQQEDSAVYLCASSLMMSGNQPQHFGDGTRLSIL.

This clonotype has just a few counts. This chain uses TRBV28 with TRBJ2-3, with D perhaps matching TRBD1 or TRBD2 (5 bases each). Trimming removed 5 bases from V and 2 bases from J, with 11 bases in between. The CDR3 sequence is 14 residues long. CDR1 and CDR2 (germline): MDHEN, SYDVKM. CDR3 DNA: TGTGCCAGCAGTGACTTCGGGACCACAGATACGCAGTATTTT. It encodes CASSDFGTTDTQYF.

This clonotype was seen at least ten times. J is TRBJ1-3 and V is TRBV24-1, with D perhaps TRBD1 (6 bases). This CDR3 spans 14 amino acids. Germline V gene data show CDR1 as KGHDR and CDR2 as SFDVKD. Between the trimmed V and J ends, which lost 5 bases and 5 bases, there was a span of 12 bases. In nucleotides, the CDR3 is TGTGCCACCAGTGGTGGCAGGGGAAGAAACACCATATATTTT. This encodes CATSGGRGRNTIYF.

The CDR3 loop reads CASSDRVTEAFF. The CDR3 nucleotides read TGTGCCAGCAGTGATAGGGTCACTGAAGCTTTCTTT. The chain combines TRBV6-1 with TRBJ1-1; D uncertain. Looked up from germline, CDR1 is MNHNS and CDR2 is SASEGT. The V gene lost 3 bases and the J gene lost 4 bases, with 6 bases spanning the gap. The CDR3 is made up of 12 amino acids.

This clonotype was picked up a small number of times. This chain links TRBV27 with TRBJ1-1, with D maybe TRBD1 (6 bases). Looked up from germline, CDR1 is MNHEY and CDR2 is SMNVEV (reference sequence). Deletions cut 5 bases from V and 2 bases from J, with 12 bases between. This CDR3 has 14 amino acids. CDR3 in amino acids: CASSRGTLNTEAFF. Written as DNA, the CDR3 is TGTGCCAGCAGTAGGGGGACATTAAACACTGAAGCTTTCTTT.

Within the sample, this clonotype is medium-sized. The chain recombines TRBV7-2 with TRBJ1-5, with TRBD1 as a possible D gene (6 bases). Germline V gives CDR1 SGHTA, CDR2 FQGNSA. V was trimmed by 5 bases and J by 5 bases, leaving 10 bases between them. This CDR3 comprises 13 residues. The CDR3 here is CASSAGADQPQHF. DNA for the CDR3: TGTGCCAGCAGCGCAGGGGCGGATCAGCCCCAGCATTTT.

This clonotype was seen more than once but under ten times. The J gene is TRBJ2-5, the V gene TRBV5-1; D call uncertain. CDR1 and CDR2 from the germline V gene are SGHRS and YFSETQ. This CDR3 comprises 13 residues. V lost 4 bases and J lost 0, with 7 bases in between. The CDR3 loop reads CASSRRHQETQYF. The CDR3 nucleotides are TGCGCCAGCAGCAGGCGCCACCAAGAGACCCAGTACTTC.

This CDR3 is CSALRTSGSLHNEQFF. Here the CDR3 DNA reads TGCAGTGCTCTACGGACTAGCGGGAGTCTTCACAATGAGCAGTTCTTC. V and J are TRBV20-1 and TRBJ2-1; TRBD2 matches 13 bases. The CDR3 loop spans 16 amino acids. Germline-derived CDR1 and CDR2 are DFQATT and SNEGSKA (reference sequence). V gave up 5 bases and J gave up 5 bases; unmatched junction bases: 9.

The rearrangement links TRBV5-1 to TRBJ1-2; TRBD1 aligns across 8 bases. The V and J ends lost 1 base and 8 bases, in that order; junction bases with no gene match: 7. The germline V gene encodes CDR1 SGHRS and CDR2 YFSETQ. The CDR3 length is 14 residues. The CDR3 DNA reads as TGCGCCAGCAGCTTGTTGCAGGGGGCGAGGGGCTACACCTTC. Encoded protein: CASSLLQGARGYTF.

The rearrangement uses TRBV6-1 and TRBJ1-5; D is possibly TRBD1 (5 bases). V lost 6 bases, J lost 5 bases, and 20 bases lay in between. CDR1 and CDR2 from the germline V gene are MNHNS and SASEGT. This CDR3 has 16 amino acids. The CDR3: CASSDLRRGTHQPQHF. DNA of the CDR3: TGTGCCAGCAGCGATCTTAGAAGAGGGACCCATCAGCCCCAGCATTTT.

This clonotype appeared many times. This chain connects TRBV20-1 to TRBJ1-4, with a tentative D call TRBD1 (5 bases). Trimming removed 5 bases from V and 4 bases from J, with 11 bases in between. The CDR3 has 13 amino acids. Per the germline V gene, CDR1 is DFQATT and CDR2 is SNEGSKA (reference sequence). The CDR3 DNA sequence: TGCAGTGCTCTCGGGACTGATAATGAAAAACTGTTTTTT. Its protein product is CSALGTDNEKLFF.

This clonotype occurred a few times. The V gene is TRBV7-9, the J gene TRBJ2-2; unclear D gene. V lost 7 bases and J 4 bases, leaving 10 bases between the germline ends. Germline CDR1 and CDR2: SEHNR and FQNEAQ (reference sequence). CDR3 length: 13 amino acids. The CDR3 DNA reads TGTGCCAGCAACGCGGCTTCCACCGGGGAGCTGTTTTTT. It translates to CASNAASTGELFF.

As for this clonotype: This sequence may be a read error, since a much larger clone differs from it by one base. V is TRBV19 and J is TRBJ2-7; D not certain. From germline, CDR1 is LNHDA and CDR2 SQIVND (reference sequence). The V and J ends lost 5 bases and 4 bases respectively, with 12 bases between them. The CDR3 length is 13 residues. CDR3 residues: CASSVANQYEQYF. DNA of the CDR3: TGTGCCAGTAGTGTGGCTAACCAGTACGAGCAGTACTTC.

There are many counts of this clonotype. V gene TRBV11-3 combines with J gene TRBJ2-7; D is undetermined. Trimming took 1 base from V and 0 from J, leaving 7 bases between them. Germline V gene sequence: CDR1 SGHNT, CDR2 YENEEA. This CDR3 region has 14 residues. CDR3 residues: CASSLAGDSYEQYF. The CDR3 DNA reads as TGTGCCAGCAGCTTAGCCGGAGACTCCTACGAGCAGTACTTC.

V is TRBV7-2 and J is TRBJ2-1; no clear D. The CDR3 covers 14 residues. Per germline, CDR1 SGHTA and CDR2 FQGNSA. V was shortened by 2 bases and J by 2 bases, with 7 bases between the two germline ends. The CDR3 spells CASSLSPTYNEQFF. CDR3 DNA: TGTGCCAGCAGCTTATCCCCGACCTACAATGAGCAGTTCTTC.

About this clonotype: This may be a read error: a much more frequent sequence differs by one nucleotide. The gene calls are TRBV7-9 and TRBJ2-3; no firm D call. There are 14 residues in the CDR3. Trimming shortened V by 5 bases and J by 2 bases, and 11 bases separated the two germline ends. CDR1 is SEHNR and CDR2 is FQNEAQ in the germline V gene (reference sequence). CDR3 residues: CASSLRLTTDTQYF. CDR3 coding DNA: TGTGCCAGCAGCCTCAGACTGACCACAGATACGCAGTATTTT.

This chain connects TRBV20-1 to TRBJ1-1; no definite D call. The germline V and J ends were trimmed by 5 bases and 5 bases, with 15 bases remaining between them. The CDR3 has 13 amino acids. CDR1 and CDR2 (germline): DFQATT, SNEGSKA (reference sequence). The chain's CDR3 is CSALPPIGTEAFF. Here the CDR3 DNA reads TGCAGTGCTCTCCCTCCTATCGGAACTGAAGCTTTCTTT.

This chain uses TRBV29-1 with TRBJ2-1; possibly TRBD2 for D (5 bases). This CDR3 is built from 11 residues. The germline V gene has CDR1 SQVTM and CDR2 ANQGSEA. For the CDR3, the DNA is TGCATCGGGGAAGATTACAATGAGCAGTTCTTC. It specifies CIGEDYNEQFF.

This clonotype was observed a handful of times. The V gene is TRBV15, the J gene TRBJ1-5; 8 positions agree with TRBD1. The CDR3 is 13 residues long. Looked up from germline, CDR1 is LNHNV and CDR2 is YYDKDF (reference sequence). V lost 11 bases to trimming and J lost 5 bases; unmatched junction nucleotides: 8. The chain's CDR3 is CASALDRDQPQHF. The CDR3 coding sequence is TGTGCCTCCGCTCTGGACAGGGATCAGCCCCAGCATTTT.

The CDR3 DNA reads as TGTGCCAGCAGCCGAACGGGACTAGCGGGAGGGCTTTTGGATACGCAGTATTTT. Translating it yields CASSRTGLAGGLLDTQYF. The rearrangement uses TRBV7-9 and TRBJ2-3; 16 positions match TRBD2. CDR3 length: 18 residues. Germline CDR1 is SEHNR and CDR2 is FQNEAQ (reference sequence). Trimming took 5 bases from V and 6 from J; bases not matched to a gene: 11.

For this clonotype: One junction end does not reproduce the germline sequence, and a read error may be involved. The V and J genes are TRBV6-2 or TRBV6-3 and TRBJ1-1; 7 bases agree with TRBD1. This CDR3 is 13 amino acids long. Germline V gene lookup returns CDR1 MNHEY and CDR2 SVGEGT. This CDR3 reads CAGSPDRDAEAFF. The CDR3 coding sequence is TGTGCCGGCAGTCCTGACAGGGATGCTGAAGCTTTCTTT.

The rearrangement uses TRBV20-1 and TRBJ1-5; D remains ambiguous. The CDR3 is made up of 14 amino acids. The germline CDR1 and CDR2 sequences are DFQATT and SNEGSKA (reference sequence). V lost 2 bases and J 7 bases, leaving 15 bases between the germline ends. The DNA of the CDR3 is TGCAGTGCTAGACCGGGAGACCCGGGGCAGCCCCAGCATTTT. Amino acid sequence: CSARPGDPGQPQHF.

The chain employs TRBV4-3 and TRBJ1-2, with TRBD1 as a possible D gene (5 bases). The CDR3 runs to 14 residues. Germline V gene data show CDR1 as LGHNA and CDR2 as YSLEER. V was cut by 0 bases and J by 8 bases, with 13 bases left in between. The CDR3 sequence: CASSQDWGSRGYTF. The CDR3 nucleotides read TGCGCCAGCAGCCAAGATTGGGGCAGCAGGGGCTACACCTTC.

This clonotype showed up just a few times. V usage is TRBV12-3 or TRBV12-4 and J usage is TRBJ2-1, with 9 nucleotides matching TRBD2. Trimming removed 4 bases from V and 8 bases from J; junction bases left unmatched: 12. This CDR3 comprises 16 residues. The CDR3 region has the DNA TGTGCCAGCAGTTGGCGGACTAGCGAGAGGATCTATGAGCAGTTCTTC. Amino acid sequence: CASSWRTSERIYEQFF.